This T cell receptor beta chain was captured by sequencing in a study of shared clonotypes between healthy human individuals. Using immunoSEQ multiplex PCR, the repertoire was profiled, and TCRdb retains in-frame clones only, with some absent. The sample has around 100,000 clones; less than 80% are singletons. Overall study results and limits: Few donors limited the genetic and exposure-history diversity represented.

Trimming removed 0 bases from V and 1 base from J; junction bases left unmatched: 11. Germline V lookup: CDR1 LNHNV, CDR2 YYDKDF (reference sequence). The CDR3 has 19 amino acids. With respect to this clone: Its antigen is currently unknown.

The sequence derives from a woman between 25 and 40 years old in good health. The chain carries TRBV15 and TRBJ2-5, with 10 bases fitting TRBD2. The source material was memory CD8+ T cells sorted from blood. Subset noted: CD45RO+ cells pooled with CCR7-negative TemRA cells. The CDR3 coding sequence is TGTGCCACCAGCAGAGAGTCTCTAGCGGGAGAAGGGGGCCAAGAGACCCAGTACTTC. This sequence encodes CATSRESLAGEGGQETQYF.